These T cell receptor beta chains were read from a single sample in a study of radiation and T cells in renal cell carcinoma. The assay was immunoSEQ multiplex PCR, and TCRdb's table has in-frame clones only and misses some. The sample has roughly 82,000 clones; 89% are singletons. The sample was blood, taken from a patient whose treatment included radiotherapy and nephrectomy. The receptors shown here come from a woman between 70 and 85 years old with renal cell carcinoma. Both conserved end residues are part of each CDR3. The D gene is left open where the match is weak. Size tells how often a clone was seen (once, few, many) or the class of an expanded clone, and some rows leave it out.

TRBD2	.	TRBV6-5	TRBJ2-5	TGTGCCAGCAAAGCAGCGGGGGAGACCCAGTACTTC	CASKAAGETQYF
TRBD2	once	TRBV7-2	TRBJ2-5	TGTGCCACCTCAACCCAACGGGGGGGCCGAGAGACCCAGTACTTC	CATSTQRGGRETQYF
TRBD1	.	TRBV6-5	TRBJ1-5	TGTGCCAGCAAACGACAGGGCCAGCCCCAGCATTTT	CASKRQGQPQHF
.	.	TRBV5-6	TRBJ2-7	TGTGCCAGCAGCTTGACCTACGAGCAGTACTTC	CASSLTYEQYF
TRBD1	.	TRBV30	TRBJ1-2	TGTGCCTGGAGTGTATCCCGGACAGGGAACGGCTACACCTTC	CAWSVSRTGNGYTF
TRBD2	.	TRBV10-3	TRBJ2-5	TGTGCCATCAGCGAGACCAGCGGGGGCCAAGAGACCCAGTACTTC	CAISETSGGQETQYF
.	.	TRBV20-1	TRBJ1-2	TGCAGTTCTCAATCCTCTGGCTACACCTTC	CSSQSSGYTF
TRBD1	.	TRBV4-3	TRBJ2-7	TGCGCCAGCAGCCAACGGACAGGGGAATACGAGCAGTACTTC	CASSQRTGEYEQYF
TRBD2	.	TRBV7-8	TRBJ2-5	TGTGCCAGCAGCTTGAGGGGACTACAAGAGACCCAGTACTTC	CASSLRGLQETQYF
.	.	TRBV5-6	TRBJ2-2	TGTGCCAGCAGCCAAGGACTTTCGAACACCGGGGAGCTGTTTTTT	CASSQGLSNTGELFF
.	.	TRBV2	TRBJ2-7	TGTGCCAGCAAGGGGGGGACAGGACCCACCTACGAGCAGTACTTC	CASKGGTGPTYEQYF
TRBD1	.	TRBV19	TRBJ1-5	TGTGCCAGTAGTATTGAACGGGACAGGGGACTTCCCCAGCATTTT	CASSIERDRGLPQHF
TRBD1	.	TRBV28	TRBJ2-7	TGTGCCAGCAGAACAGGACAGGTCTACGAGCAGTACTTC	CASRTGQVYEQYF
.	.	TRBV28	TRBJ1-1	TGTGCCAGCAGTTTACCCAGGGCTGAAGCTTTCTTT	CASSLPRAEAFF
.	few	TRBV30	TRBJ1-1	TGTGCCTGTAGATACAGGGCTACTGAAGCTTTCTTT	CACRYRATEAFF